This TCR beta chain was retrieved from a study of T cells in Graves' hyperthyroidism and ophthalmopathy. As for this clonotype: Its matching antigen is unknown.

What was amplified from RNA transcripts were TCR beta CDR3 regions. A set of HTBI primers served as the primers for a first-round RT-PCR of the TCR CDR3. One entry per CDR3 protein results from TCRdb running MiXCR on the multiplex PCR reads. The sample has 660,000 or so distinct CDR3 sequences; 45% are singletons. V lost 6 bases and J lost 0; bases outside the gene matches: 5. The germline gives CDR1 SGDLS, CDR2 YYNGEE. This CDR3 is built from 16 residues. Study-level findings and limits: In validation, the model predicted ophthalmopathy. These predictions came a median about 6.5 months before onset.

Criteria for exclusion of patients were uncontrolled infection, other autoimmune disease, pregnancy or lactation. V is TRBV9 and J is TRBJ2-6, with 8 nucleotides matching TRBD1. This sequence was found in an adult man with Graves' disease, either hyperthyroidism or ophthalmopathy (not recorded which). The specimen sequenced was peripheral blood or thyroid tissue (not recorded which). As DNA, the CDR3 is TGTGCCAGCACCGGACAGGGCGCCTCTGGGGCCAACGTCCTGACTTTC. It codes for CASTGQGASGANVLTF.